The source of this T cell receptor (beta chain) is a study of T cell responses to AZD1222 COVID-19 vaccine. Produced via immunoSEQ multiplex PCR; TCRdb's table is partial and in-frame only. The table lists 80,000 to 95,000 clones, around four fifths of them singletons, with around 20% in the top ten. A remark on this clone: Its antigen remains unknown.

Study outcomes and limitations: Vaccine-associated CD4 TCRs ranged over spike, dominating at 160-218 and 743-854.

The CDR3 has 15 amino acids. Germline CDR1 and CDR2: MNHEY and SMNVEV (reference sequence). Unmatched junction bases numbered 8, after V lost 4 bases and J lost 6 bases. Sequencing used peripheral blood, obtained on day 0 of AZD1222 vaccination. The receptor comes from an adult in good health. The chain links TRBV27 to TRBJ2-1, with 8 bases matching TRBD2. In nucleotides, the CDR3 is TGTGCCAGCAGTTCCCAATACGGGACTAGCAATGAGCAGTTCTTC. It yields the protein CASSSQYGTSNEQFF.